One sample yielded the 21 T cell receptor beta chains listed below, sequenced in a study of Graves' ophthalmopathy and Graves' hyperthyroidism. Amplified material comprised TCR beta CDR3 regions derived from RNA transcripts. HTBI primers served in a first-round RT-PCR, which a second-round multiplex PCR followed. TCRdb itself ran the multiplex PCR reads through MiXCR, one entry per CDR3 protein. The table records 300,000 to 400,000 distinct CDR3 sequences, about a sixth of them present only once. The sequenced sample consisted of peripheral blood. The receptor set was obtained from an adult man with Graves' ophthalmopathy.

The table lists this clonotype with many counts. The chain carries TRBV19 and TRBJ1-1, with TRBD1 matching over 9 bases. Germline V CDR1 and CDR2: LNHDA, SQIVND (reference sequence). Trimming took 8 bases from V and 4 from J; bases not matched to a gene: 5. The CDR3 spans 13 residues. The CDR3: CASSWDRATEAFF. In nucleotides, the CDR3 is TGTGCCAGTTCTTGGGACAGGGCCACTGAAGCTTTCTTT.

This clonotype was observed at least ten times. This chain connects TRBV20-1 to TRBJ2-2; 8 bases fit TRBD2. Germline V gives CDR1 DFQATT, CDR2 SNEGSKA (reference sequence). The CDR3 has 14 amino acids. The V segment lost 5 bases and the J segment 3 bases; nucleotides outside the gene matches: 5. In DNA, the CDR3 is TGCAGTGCTCGAAGCGGGAGCGACACCGGGGAGCTGTTTTTT. Encoded protein: CSARSGSDTGELFF.

This clonotype was counted a single time. The chain combines TRBV6-1 with TRBJ2-7; unclear D gene. Looked up from germline, CDR1 is MNHNS and CDR2 is SASEGT. Trimming pared 5 bases from V and 0 bases from J, leaving 8 bases between. This CDR3 region has 13 residues. The CDR3 spells CASSHHGSYEQYF. CDR3 coding DNA: TGTGCCAGCAGTCATCACGGCTCCTACGAGCAGTACTTC.

This clonotype was observed many times. This chain connects TRBV20-1 to TRBJ2-7; D possibly matches TRBD1 or TRBD2 (6 bases each). Germline-derived CDR1 and CDR2 are DFQATT and SNEGSKA (reference sequence). V was cut by 3 bases and J by 2 bases, with 11 bases left in between. The CDR3 is made up of 13 amino acids. CDR3 residues: CSASEGGTYEQYF. CDR3 bases: TGCAGTGCTAGTGAGGGGGGCACCTACGAGCAGTACTTC.

Ten or more counts support this clonotype. The rearrangement links TRBV6-2 or TRBV6-3 to TRBJ1-1; possibly TRBD1 for D (5 bases). The CDR3 totals 13 residues. The V and J ends lost 4 bases and 6 bases respectively, with 12 bases between them. Germline assignment: CDR1 MNHEY and CDR2 SVGEGT. This chain's CDR3 is CASSSGLFSEAFF. For the CDR3, the DNA is TGTGCCAGCAGTTCGGGGCTTTTTTCTGAAGCTTTCTTT.

This clonotype was counted many times. The CDR3 spells CASSPQDGTSYEQYF. For the CDR3, the DNA is TGTGCCAGCTCACCACAAGACGGAACCTCCTACGAGCAGTACTTC. The chain links TRBV18 to TRBJ2-7; D not resolved. Trimming took off 1 base at V and 0 bases at J, with 10 bases between the two ends. CDR1 KGHSH and CDR2 LQKENI come from the germline V gene. CDR3 size: 15 residues.

At least ten counts were recorded for this clonotype. CDR3 residues: CASSSHRLNTEAFF. CDR3 DNA: TGTGCCAGCAGCAGTCATCGGTTGAACACTGAAGCTTTCTTT. The rearrangement uses TRBV27 and TRBJ1-1; D is uncertain. Trimming stripped 6 bases from V and 0 bases from J, with 11 bases between. Germline CDR1 is MNHEY and CDR2 is SMNVEV (reference sequence). This CDR3 comprises 14 residues.

The chain joins TRBV15 to TRBJ1-5; unclear D gene. This CDR3 is built from 13 residues. Germline lookup yields CDR1 LNHNV and CDR2 YYDKDF (reference sequence). V lost 5 bases, J lost 4 bases, and 9 bases lay in between. This chain's CDR3 is CATSGVGNQPQHF. In DNA, the CDR3 is TGTGCCACCAGCGGGGTGGGGAATCAGCCCCAGCATTTT.

As to this clonotype: A much bigger clone sits one base away, suggesting this may be a read error. This chain uses TRBV7-8 with TRBJ2-6; D is perhaps TRBD1 or TRBD2 (6 bases each). Trimming stripped 4 bases from V and 6 bases from J, with 16 bases between. CDR1 is SGHVS, CDR2 FQNEAQ, per germline. The CDR3 spans 16 residues. This chain's CDR3 is CASSSLRGTAANVLTF. CDR3 in DNA: TGTGCCAGCAGCTCCTTGAGGGGGACTGCGGCCAACGTCCTGACTTTC.

This chain links TRBV30 with TRBJ2-2, with 10 bases that match TRBD2. V lost 1 base to trimming and J lost 3 bases; unmatched junction nucleotides: 2. This CDR3 is built from 15 residues. Germline CDR1 reads GTSNPN; CDR2 reads SVGIG (reference sequence). CDR3 region: CAWSGLAGDTGELFF. Written as DNA, the CDR3 is TGTGCCTGGAGTGGTCTAGCGGGAGACACCGGGGAGCTGTTTTTT.

This rearrangement joins TRBV28 to TRBJ1-5, with TRBD1 matching 9 bases. The V gene end was trimmed by 6 bases and the J gene end by 4 bases; junction bases not matched to a gene: 7. This CDR3 is built from 15 residues. In germline, CDR1 is MDHEN, CDR2 SYDVKM. The CDR3 sequence: CASSLRGTGNQPQHF. Here the CDR3 DNA reads TGTGCCAGCAGCCTCCGGGGGACAGGGAATCAGCCCCAGCATTTT. Filled out from reference TRBV28 and TRBJ1-5, the complete variable domain reads DVKVTQSSRYLVKRTGEKVFLECVQDMDHENMFWYRQDPGLGLRLIYFSYDVKMKEKGDIPEGYSVSREKKERFSLILESASTNQTSMYLCASSLRGTGNQPQHFGDGTRLSIL.

This clonotype was recorded at least ten times. This rearrangement joins TRBV6-2 or TRBV6-3 to TRBJ2-5, with D maybe TRBD1 (6 bases). Trimming shortened V by 6 bases and J by 5 bases, and 13 bases separated the two germline ends. The CDR3 is 13 amino acids. Germline values: CDR1 MNHEY, CDR2 SVGEGT. As DNA, the CDR3 is TGTGCCAGCAGCCGGGACATCGAGGAGACCCAGTACTTC. It yields the protein CASSRDIEETQYF.

This chain links TRBV6-2 or TRBV6-3 with TRBJ1-1; tentatively, D is TRBD2 (5 bases). The tail of the sequence fits TRBJ2-1 better, so the J call may be wrong. The germline gives CDR1 MNHEY, CDR2 SVGEGT. This CDR3 has 17 residues. CDR3 sequence (DNA): TGTGCCAGCAGCATACGGATATCGGAGGCGAGACGGTACGAGCAGTTCTTC. This codes for CASSIRISEARRYEQFF.

The chain recombines TRBV25-1 with TRBJ2-5; tentatively, D is TRBD2 (5 bases). The CDR3 is 14 amino acids. Trimming took off 3 bases at V and 6 bases at J, with 14 bases between the two ends. Germline CDR1 reads MGHDK; CDR2 reads SYGVNS. The CDR3 here is CASSDYDGKKTQYF. As DNA, the CDR3 is TGTGCCAGCAGTGATTATGACGGGAAGAAGACCCAGTACTTC.

This clonotype occurred many times. The J gene is TRBJ2-2, the V gene TRBV9; the D gene is possibly TRBD1 (5 bases). CDR1 and CDR2 from the germline V gene are SGDLS and YYNGEE. CDR3 length equals 16 residues. Trimming left V 1 base short and J 5 bases short, with 15 bases between. The CDR3 sequence is CASSVYADTLTGELFF. DNA for the CDR3: TGTGCCAGCAGCGTATATGCGGACACCCTTACCGGGGAGCTGTTTTTT. Looking up the rest from reference TRBV9 and TRBJ2-2 gives the full variable domain: DSGVTQTPKHLITATGQRVTLRCSPRSGDLSVYWYQQSLDQGLQFLIQYYNGEERAKGNILERFSAQQFPDLHSELNLSSLELGDSALYFCASSVYADTLTGELFFGEGSRLTVL.

The chain recombines TRBV6-1 with TRBJ1-3, with a weak D call TRBD1 (6 bases). The germline V and J ends were trimmed by 6 bases and 4 bases, with 13 bases remaining between them. In germline, CDR1 is MNHNS, CDR2 SASEGT. CDR3 length: 14 amino acids. CDR3 residues: CASSSTGTGNTIYF. DNA for the CDR3: TGTGCCAGCAGCTCAACCGGGACAGGAAACACCATATATTTT.

There are many counts of this clonotype. This chain connects TRBV5-5 to TRBJ1-5; no clear D gene. The CDR3 totals 16 residues. Trimming stripped 3 bases from V and 2 bases from J, with 15 bases between. The germline V gene encodes CDR1 SGHKS and CDR2 YYEKEE (reference sequence). CDR3 amino acids: CASSSIYREGNQPQHF. The DNA of the CDR3 is TGTGCCAGCAGCTCGATCTACCGTGAGGGCAATCAGCCCCAGCATTTT.

This clonotype was observed at least ten times. J is TRBJ1-2 and V is TRBV6-2 or TRBV6-3; 8 bases match TRBD1. The CDR3 has 14 residues. Looked up from germline, CDR1 is MNHEY and CDR2 is SVGEGT. V lost 7 bases and J lost 5; bases outside the gene matches: 9. The DNA of the CDR3 is TGTGCCAGCACCATCCGGGACAGGCCGTATGGCTACACCTTC. Its protein is CASTIRDRPYGYTF.

V and J are TRBV15 and TRBJ1-5; TRBD1 is a possible D gene (6 bases). CDR1 is LNHNV, CDR2 YYDKDF, per germline (reference sequence). The germline V and J ends were trimmed by 2 bases and 0 bases, with 11 bases remaining between them. This CDR3 has 16 residues. The CDR3 nucleotides are TGTGCCACCAGCAGAAAAGGACAGCCTAGCAATCAGCCCCAGCATTTT. Translating gives CATSRKGQPSNQPQHF.

Many counts were recorded for this clonotype. The chain employs TRBV24-1 and TRBJ1-1; perhaps TRBD1 as D (5 bases). Trimming pared 7 bases from V and 8 bases from J, leaving 10 bases between. Germline CDR1 reads KGHDR; CDR2 reads SFDVKD. The CDR3 loop spans 11 amino acids. The CDR3 protein is CATRGTDEAFF. The CDR3, as DNA: TGTGCCACCAGGGGGACGGACGAAGCTTTCTTT.

Many counts were recorded for this clonotype. This sequence joins TRBV29-1 and TRBJ2-7; TRBD2 aligns across 10 bases. The CDR3 length is 14 residues. Losses at the gene ends were 6 bases for V and 6 bases for J; bases not matched to a gene: 11. CDR1 is SQVTM and CDR2 is ANQGSEA in the germline V gene. CDR3 loop: CSVARGGTSAEQYF. CDR3 nucleotide sequence: TGCAGCGTCGCGAGGGGTGGGACTAGCGCCGAGCAGTACTTC.